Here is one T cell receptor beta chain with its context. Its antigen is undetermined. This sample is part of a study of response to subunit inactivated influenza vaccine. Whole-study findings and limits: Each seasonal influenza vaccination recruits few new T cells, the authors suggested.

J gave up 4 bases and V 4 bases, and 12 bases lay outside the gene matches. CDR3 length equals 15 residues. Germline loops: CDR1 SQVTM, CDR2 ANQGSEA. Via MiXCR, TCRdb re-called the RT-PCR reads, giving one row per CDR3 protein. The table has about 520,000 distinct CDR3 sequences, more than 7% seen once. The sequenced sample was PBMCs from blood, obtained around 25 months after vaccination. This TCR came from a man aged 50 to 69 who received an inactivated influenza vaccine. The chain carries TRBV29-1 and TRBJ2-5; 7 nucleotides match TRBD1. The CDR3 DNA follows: TGCAGCGTTGGGAGACAGGGCGAGGTCGGAGAGACCCAGTACTTC. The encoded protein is CSVGRQGEVGETQYF. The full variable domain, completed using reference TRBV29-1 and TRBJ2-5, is SAVISQKPSRDICQRGTSLTIQCQVDSQVTMMFWYRQQPGQSLTLIATANQGSEATYESGFVIDKFPISRPNLTFSTLTVSNMSPEDSSIYLCSVGRQGEVGETQYFGPGTRLLVL.